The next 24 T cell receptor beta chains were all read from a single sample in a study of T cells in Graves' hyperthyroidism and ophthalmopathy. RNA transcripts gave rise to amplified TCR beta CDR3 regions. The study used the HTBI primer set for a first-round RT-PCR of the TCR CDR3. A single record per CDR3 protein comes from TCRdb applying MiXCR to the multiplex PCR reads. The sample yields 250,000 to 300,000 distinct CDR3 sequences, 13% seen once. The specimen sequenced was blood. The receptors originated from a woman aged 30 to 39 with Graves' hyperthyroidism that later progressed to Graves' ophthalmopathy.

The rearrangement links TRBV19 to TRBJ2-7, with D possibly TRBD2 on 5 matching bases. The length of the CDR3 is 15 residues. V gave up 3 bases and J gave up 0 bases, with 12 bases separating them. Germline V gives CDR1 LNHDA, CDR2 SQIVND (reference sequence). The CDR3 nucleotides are TGTGCCAGTAGTATTCGGACTTCTAGCTCCTACGAGCAGTACTTC. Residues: CASSIRTSSSYEQYF.

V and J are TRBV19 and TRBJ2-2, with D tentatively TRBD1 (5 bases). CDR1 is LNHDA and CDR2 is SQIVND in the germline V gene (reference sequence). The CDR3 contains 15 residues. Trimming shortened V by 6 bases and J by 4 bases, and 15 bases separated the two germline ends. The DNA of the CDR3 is TGTGCCAGTAGACAGGTTCCGACCCCCACCGGGGAGCTGTTTTTT. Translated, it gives CASRQVPTPTGELFF.

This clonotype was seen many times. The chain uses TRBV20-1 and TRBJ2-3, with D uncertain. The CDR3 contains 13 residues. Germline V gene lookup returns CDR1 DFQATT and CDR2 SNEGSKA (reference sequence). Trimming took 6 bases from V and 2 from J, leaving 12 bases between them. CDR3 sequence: CSATPSITDTQYF. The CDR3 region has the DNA TGCAGTGCAACCCCCTCAATCACAGATACGCAGTATTTT.

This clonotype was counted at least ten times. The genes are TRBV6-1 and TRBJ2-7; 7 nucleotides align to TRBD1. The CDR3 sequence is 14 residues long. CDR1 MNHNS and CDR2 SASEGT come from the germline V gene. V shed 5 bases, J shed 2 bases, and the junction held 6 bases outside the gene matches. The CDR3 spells CASSSDRVPYEQYF. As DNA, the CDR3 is TGTGCCAGCAGTTCCGACAGGGTCCCCTACGAGCAGTACTTC.

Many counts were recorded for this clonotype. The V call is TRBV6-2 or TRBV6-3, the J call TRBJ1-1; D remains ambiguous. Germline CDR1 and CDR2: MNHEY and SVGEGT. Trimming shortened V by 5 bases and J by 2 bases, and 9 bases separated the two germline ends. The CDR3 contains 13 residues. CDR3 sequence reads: CASSRLFNTEAFF. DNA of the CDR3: TGTGCCAGCAGTCGCCTTTTTAACACTGAAGCTTTCTTT.

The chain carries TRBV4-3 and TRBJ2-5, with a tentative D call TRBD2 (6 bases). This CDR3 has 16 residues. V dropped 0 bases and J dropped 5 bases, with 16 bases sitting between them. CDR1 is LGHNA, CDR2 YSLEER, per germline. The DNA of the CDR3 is TGCGCCAGCAGCCAAGAATGGAGGGGCTTAAGGGAGACCCAGTACTTC. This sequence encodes CASSQEWRGLRETQYF.

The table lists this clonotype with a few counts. The CDR3 region is CASRAGGTEAFF. CDR3 DNA: TGTGCTAGCCGGGCCGGCGGGACTGAAGCTTTCTTT. This chain uses TRBV12-5 with TRBJ1-1; D not certain. From germline, CDR1 is LGHNT and CDR2 FRNRAP. V lost 9 bases and J lost 5, with 13 bases in between. The CDR3 covers 12 residues.

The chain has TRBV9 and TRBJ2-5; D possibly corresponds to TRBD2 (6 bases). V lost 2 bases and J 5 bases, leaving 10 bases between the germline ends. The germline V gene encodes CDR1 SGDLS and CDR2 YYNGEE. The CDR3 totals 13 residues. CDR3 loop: CASSVSGSETQYF. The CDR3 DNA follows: TGTGCCAGCAGCGTTTCCGGGAGTGAGACCCAGTACTTC. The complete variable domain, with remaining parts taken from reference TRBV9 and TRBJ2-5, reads DSGVTQTPKHLITATGQRVTLRCSPRSGDLSVYWYQQSLDQGLQFLIQYYNGEERAKGNILERFSAQQFPDLHSELNLSSLELGDSALYFCASSVSGSETQYFGPGTRLLVL.

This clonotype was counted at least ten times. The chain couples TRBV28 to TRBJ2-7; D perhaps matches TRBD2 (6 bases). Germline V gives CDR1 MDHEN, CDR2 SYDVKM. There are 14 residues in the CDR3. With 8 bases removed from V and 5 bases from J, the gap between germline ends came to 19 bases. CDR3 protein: CASGQEGRVNEQYF. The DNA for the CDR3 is TGTGCCAGCGGCCAGGAGGGCCGGGTGAACGAGCAGTACTTC.

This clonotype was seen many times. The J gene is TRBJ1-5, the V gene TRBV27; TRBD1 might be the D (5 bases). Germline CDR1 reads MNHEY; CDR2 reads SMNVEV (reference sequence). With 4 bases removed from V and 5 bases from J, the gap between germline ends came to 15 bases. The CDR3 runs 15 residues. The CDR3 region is CASSSPRTNHQPQHF. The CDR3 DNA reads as TGTGCCAGCAGTTCCCCGAGGACAAACCATCAGCCCCAGCATTTT.

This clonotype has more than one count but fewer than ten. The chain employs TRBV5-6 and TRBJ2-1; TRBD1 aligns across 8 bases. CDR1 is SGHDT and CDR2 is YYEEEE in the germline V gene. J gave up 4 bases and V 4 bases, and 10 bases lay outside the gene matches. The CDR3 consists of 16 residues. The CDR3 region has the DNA TGTGCCAGCAGCGAACAGACAGGGGTGACATACAATGAGCAGTTCTTC. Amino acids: CASSEQTGVTYNEQFF.

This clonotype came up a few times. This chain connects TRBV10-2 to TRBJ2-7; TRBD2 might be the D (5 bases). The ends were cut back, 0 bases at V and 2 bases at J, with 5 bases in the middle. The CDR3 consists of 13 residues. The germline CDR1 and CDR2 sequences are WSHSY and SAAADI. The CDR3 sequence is CASSESGAYEQYF. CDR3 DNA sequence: TGCGCCAGCAGTGAGTCCGGGGCCTACGAGCAGTACTTC.

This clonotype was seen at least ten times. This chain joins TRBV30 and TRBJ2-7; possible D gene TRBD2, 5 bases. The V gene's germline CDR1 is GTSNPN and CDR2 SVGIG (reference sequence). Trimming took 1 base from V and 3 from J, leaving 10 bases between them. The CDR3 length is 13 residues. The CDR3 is CAWSGVGVYEQYF. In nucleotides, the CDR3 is TGTGCCTGGAGTGGTGTGGGAGTCTACGAGCAGTACTTC.

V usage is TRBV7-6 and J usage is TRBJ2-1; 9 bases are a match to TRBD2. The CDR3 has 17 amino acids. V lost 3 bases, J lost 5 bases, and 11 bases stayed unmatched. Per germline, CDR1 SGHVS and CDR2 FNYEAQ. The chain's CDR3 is CASSFSPQKREDNEQFF. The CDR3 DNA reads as TGTGCCAGCAGCTTCTCTCCCCAAAAGCGGGAGGACAATGAGCAGTTCTTC.

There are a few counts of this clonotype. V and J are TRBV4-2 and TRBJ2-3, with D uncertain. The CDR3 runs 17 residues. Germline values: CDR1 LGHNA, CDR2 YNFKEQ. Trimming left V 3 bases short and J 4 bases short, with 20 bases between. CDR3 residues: CASSQARLITVSDTQYF. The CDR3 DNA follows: TGTGCCAGCAGCCAGGCCCGACTGATTACGGTTTCAGATACGCAGTATTTT.

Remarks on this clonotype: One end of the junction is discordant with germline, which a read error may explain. The CDR3, as DNA: TGTGCCAGCGGCCAAGCGCAGGCCGGGGAGCTGTTTTTT. The encoded protein is CASGQAQAGELFF. The V and J genes are TRBV14 and TRBJ2-2; D ambiguous. Germline CDR1 and CDR2: SGHDN and FVKESK. This CDR3 contains 13 residues.

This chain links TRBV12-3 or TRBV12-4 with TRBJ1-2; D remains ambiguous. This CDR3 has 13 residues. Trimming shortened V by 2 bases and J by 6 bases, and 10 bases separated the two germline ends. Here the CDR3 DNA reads TGTGCCAGCAGTTTAAGGCTTTTTGATGGCTACACCTTC. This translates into CASSLRLFDGYTF.

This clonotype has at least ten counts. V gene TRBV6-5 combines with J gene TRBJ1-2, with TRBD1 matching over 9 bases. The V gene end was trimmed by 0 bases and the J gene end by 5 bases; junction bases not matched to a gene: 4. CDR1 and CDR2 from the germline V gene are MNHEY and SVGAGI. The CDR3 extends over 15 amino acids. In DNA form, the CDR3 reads TGTGCCAGCAGTTACTCAGACAGGGGGTGGTATGGCTACACCTTC. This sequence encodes CASSYSDRGWYGYTF.

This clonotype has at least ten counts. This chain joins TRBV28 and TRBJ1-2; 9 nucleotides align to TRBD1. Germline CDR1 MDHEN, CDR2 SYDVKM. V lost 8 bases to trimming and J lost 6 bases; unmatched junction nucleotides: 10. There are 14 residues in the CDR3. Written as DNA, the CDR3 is TGTGCCAGCCTCCCCGGGACAGGGTCTAATGGCTACACCTTC. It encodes CASLPGTGSNGYTF.

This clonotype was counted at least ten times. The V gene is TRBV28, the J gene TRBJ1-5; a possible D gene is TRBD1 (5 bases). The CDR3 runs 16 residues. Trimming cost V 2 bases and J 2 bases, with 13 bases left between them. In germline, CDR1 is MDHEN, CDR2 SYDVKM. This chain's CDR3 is CASSLLGGTGNQPQHF. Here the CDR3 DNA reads TGTGCCAGCAGTTTACTGGGGGGAACGGGCAATCAGCCCCAGCATTTT.

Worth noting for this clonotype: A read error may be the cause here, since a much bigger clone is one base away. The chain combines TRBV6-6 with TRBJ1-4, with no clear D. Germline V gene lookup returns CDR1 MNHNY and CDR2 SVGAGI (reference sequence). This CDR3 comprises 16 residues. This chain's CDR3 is CASGYSDRSTNEKLFF. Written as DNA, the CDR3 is TGTGCCAGCGGTTACTCGGACCGTTCAACTAATGAAAAACTGTTTTTT.

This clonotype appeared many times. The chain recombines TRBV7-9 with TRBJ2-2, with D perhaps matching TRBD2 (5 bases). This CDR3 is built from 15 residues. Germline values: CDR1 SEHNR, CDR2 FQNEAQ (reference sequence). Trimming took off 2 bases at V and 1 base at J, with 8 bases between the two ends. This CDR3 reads CASSLLRENTGELFF. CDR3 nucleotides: TGTGCCAGCAGCTTATTACGGGAGAACACCGGGGAGCTGTTTTTT.

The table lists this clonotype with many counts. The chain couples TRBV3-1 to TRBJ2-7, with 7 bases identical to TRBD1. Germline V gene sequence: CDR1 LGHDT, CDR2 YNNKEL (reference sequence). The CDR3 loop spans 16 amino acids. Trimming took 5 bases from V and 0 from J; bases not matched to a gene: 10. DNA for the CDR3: TGTGCCAGCAGCGGCCAACCGGGACAGTACTCCTACGAGCAGTACTTC. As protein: CASSGQPGQYSYEQYF.

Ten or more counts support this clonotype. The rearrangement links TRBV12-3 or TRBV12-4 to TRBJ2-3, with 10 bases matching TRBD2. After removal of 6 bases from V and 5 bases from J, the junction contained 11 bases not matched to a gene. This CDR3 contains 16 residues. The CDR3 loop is CASRSLAGVIGDTQYF. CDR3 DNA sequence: TGTGCCAGCAGGTCTCTAGCGGGAGTTATAGGAGATACGCAGTATTTT.